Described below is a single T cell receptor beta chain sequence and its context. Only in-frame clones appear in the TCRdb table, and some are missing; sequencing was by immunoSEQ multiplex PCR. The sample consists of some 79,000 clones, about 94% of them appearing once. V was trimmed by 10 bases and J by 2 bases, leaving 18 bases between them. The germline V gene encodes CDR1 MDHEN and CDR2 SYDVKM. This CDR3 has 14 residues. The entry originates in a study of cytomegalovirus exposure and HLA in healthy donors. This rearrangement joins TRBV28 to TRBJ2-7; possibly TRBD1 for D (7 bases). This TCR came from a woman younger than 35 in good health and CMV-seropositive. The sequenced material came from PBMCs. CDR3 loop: CATHTTGEAYEQYF. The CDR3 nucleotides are TGTGCCACCCATACTACAGGGGAGGCCTACGAGCAGTACTTC. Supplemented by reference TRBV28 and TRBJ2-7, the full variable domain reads DVKVTQSSRYLVKRTGEKVFLECVQDMDHENMFWYRQDPGLGLRLIYFSYDVKMKEKGDIPEGYSVSREKKERFSLILESASTNQTSMYLCATHTTGEAYEQYFGPGTRLTVT.